The 17 T cell receptor beta chains reported below all come from one sample, sequenced in a study of blood T cell repertoires in COVID-19. Profiling relied on immunoSEQ multiplex PCR, and the TCRdb table lists in-frame clones only, not all of them. The sample includes about 140,000 clones, roughly 83% of them seen just once. Sequenced input: PBMCs or T cells enriched from blood (not recorded which). All receptors come from a man aged 40-49 years with acute COVID-19.

This chain uses TRBV7-9 with TRBJ1-3; TRBD1 is a possible D gene (5 bases). V was shortened by 2 bases and J by 3 bases, with 11 bases between the two germline ends. The CDR3 runs to 15 residues. Per the germline V gene, CDR1 is SEHNR and CDR2 is FQNEAQ (reference sequence). Here the CDR3 DNA reads TGTGCCAGCAGCTTAAGGCAGGGAGGTGGAAACACCATATATTTT. It yields the protein CASSLRQGGGNTIYF.

This sequence joins TRBV3-1 (or the pseudogene TRBV3-2) and TRBJ2-2; weak D call: TRBD2 (6 bases). The CDR3 has 18 residues. CDR1 LGHDT and CDR2 YNNKEL come from the germline V gene (reference sequence). Trimming shortened V by 3 bases and J by 2 bases, and 19 bases separated the two germline ends. CDR3 protein: CASSQSLATIHNTGELFF. The CDR3 DNA reads as TGTGCCAGCAGCCAGAGTCTAGCGACAATCCATAACACCGGGGAGCTGTTTTTT.

The V gene is TRBV5-4, the J gene TRBJ2-7; possible D gene TRBD1, 5 bases. CDR3 size: 14 residues. The germline CDR1 and CDR2 sequences are SGHNT and YYREEE (reference sequence). V lost 1 base to trimming and J lost 4 bases, with 12 bases between them. The CDR3 coding sequence is TGTGCCAGCAGCTTGCGGACAACCGTTTACGAGCAGTACTTC. As protein: CASSLRTTVYEQYF.

In its sample, this clone was seen a few times. V is TRBV18 and J is TRBJ2-1; 7 nucleotides agree with TRBD2. Germline lookup yields CDR1 KGHSH and CDR2 LQKENI. The CDR3 has 14 amino acids. The V segment lost 1 base and the J segment 7 bases; nucleotides outside the gene matches: 4. This chain's CDR3 is CASSPRGSRNEQFF. In DNA, the CDR3 is TGTGCCAGCTCACCACGCGGGAGCAGGAATGAGCAGTTCTTC.

This clone showed up many times. The chain has TRBV14 and TRBJ2-7, with TRBD1 as a possible D gene (5 bases). The CDR3 loop spans 15 amino acids. The V and J ends lost 0 bases and 6 bases respectively, with 15 bases between them. Germline V CDR1 and CDR2: SGHDN, FVKESK. The CDR3 DNA follows: TGTGCCAGCAGCCAAGATATTGGCAGGGATTCCGAGCAGTACTTC. Its translation is CASSQDIGRDSEQYF.

This rearrangement joins TRBV21-1 to TRBJ2-3; the D call TRBD1 from the table was never checked on the DNA. TRBV21-1 is tagged as a pseudogene. The CDR3 is 15 amino acids. CDR3 protein: CASGQVQGGTDTQYF. CDR3 in DNA: TGTGCCAGCGGACAGGTCCAGGGGGGTACAGATACGCAGTATTTT.

The chain joins TRBV10-3 to TRBJ2-2; perhaps TRBD1 as D (6 bases). This CDR3 has 18 residues. Trimming left V 3 bases short and J 2 bases short, with 19 bases between. CDR1 is ENHRY, CDR2 SYGVKD, per germline. This CDR3 is CAISEGQGIPLNTGELFF. The CDR3 DNA sequence: TGTGCCATCAGTGAAGGTCAGGGGATCCCCTTAAACACCGGGGAGCTGTTTTTT.

Details on this clone: One end of the junction is discordant with germline, which a read error may explain. This chain joins TRBV11-2 and TRBJ1-5; 10 bases are shared with TRBD1. From germline, CDR1 is SGHAT and CDR2 FQNNGV. The CDR3 totals 16 residues. DNA of the CDR3: TGTGCCAGCAGCGCAAGTCCGACAGGGGGCAAGCAGCCCCAGCATTTT. It yields the protein CASSASPTGGKQPQHF.

In DNA, the CDR3 is TGTGCCAGTAGTATCGGAGGGGAGGCAGGGAGCAATCAGCCCCAGCATTTT. Residues: CASSIGGEAGSNQPQHF. This rearrangement joins TRBV19 to TRBJ1-5; possible D gene TRBD1, 5 bases. Trimming left V 3 bases short and J 1 base short, with 16 bases between. The CDR3 runs to 17 residues. CDR1 is LNHDA, CDR2 SQIVND, per germline (reference sequence).

The J gene is TRBJ1-6, the V gene TRBV6-5, with 7 positions matching TRBD1. The ends lost 3 bases at V and 6 bases at J; junction bases unmatched: 5. CDR3 size: 15 residues. CDR1 and CDR2 (germline): MNHEY, SVGAGI. The DNA for the CDR3 is TGTGCCAGCAGTTATGAGACAGGGTCTAATTCACCCCTCCACTTT. Translating it yields CASSYETGSNSPLHF.

The count of this clone is one. The rearrangement joins TRBV15 to TRBJ1-1; the D gene is possibly TRBD1 (6 bases). The V and J ends lost 7 bases and 1 base respectively, with 13 bases between them. CDR3 length: 14 residues. Germline CDR1 LNHNV, CDR2 YYDKDF (reference sequence). CDR3 in DNA: TGTGCCACCAATACAGGGTTTCGGAACACTGAAGCTTTCTTT. Protein sequence: CATNTGFRNTEAFF.

The rearrangement links TRBV2 to TRBJ2-3; maybe TRBD2 (5 bases). The length of the CDR3 is 15 residues. V lost 5 bases and J 0 bases, leaving 12 bases between the germline ends. Germline assignment: CDR1 SNHLY and CDR2 FYNNEI. CDR3: CASSPLKRSTDTQYF. CDR3 nucleotides: TGTGCCAGCAGTCCCCTCAAGCGGAGCACAGATACGCAGTATTTT.

The chain links TRBV4-3 to TRBJ2-7, with D uncertain. This CDR3 is built from 15 residues. CDR1 is LGHNA, CDR2 YSLEER, per germline. V lost 1 base to trimming and J lost 0 bases, with 10 bases between them. The CDR3: CASSQVRDISYEQYF. In DNA, the CDR3 is TGCGCCAGCAGCCAAGTTCGAGACATCTCCTACGAGCAGTACTTC.

The rearrangement links TRBV5-5 to TRBJ2-1; 7 bases match TRBD2. The CDR3 covers 17 residues. V was pared by 2 bases and J by 7 bases, with 15 bases of the junction left unmatched. Looked up from germline, CDR1 is SGHKS and CDR2 is YYEKEE (reference sequence). CDR3 nucleotides: TGTGCCAGCAGCTTTCCCCTACTAGCGACGGACTTGAATGAGCAGTTCTTC. This sequence encodes CASSFPLLATDLNEQFF.

V is TRBV2 and J is TRBJ2-1; D possibly corresponds to TRBD2 (6 bases). The V end lost 5 bases, the J end lost 12 bases, and 14 bases lay between the germline ends. The CDR3 totals 12 residues. Germline CDR1 reads SNHLY; CDR2 reads FYNNEI. CDR3 in amino acids: CASSMDMEGQFF. The CDR3 DNA reads TGTGCCAGCAGTATGGACATGGAGGGGCAGTTCTTC.

This chain joins TRBV19 and TRBJ1-6, with D hard to call. Trimming removed 1 base at V and 12 bases at J, with 13 bases between. The CDR3 runs 14 residues. CDR1 is LNHDA and CDR2 is SQIVND in the germline V gene (reference sequence). The CDR3 DNA sequence: TGTGCCAGTAGTATAGTAAAGGGAGCGGGACCCCTCCACTTT. It is translated as CASSIVKGAGPLHF.

The genes are TRBV11-3 and TRBJ2-3, with D unclear. In germline, CDR1 is SGHNT, CDR2 YENEEA. This CDR3 contains 13 residues. V was shortened by 4 bases and J by 1 base, with 6 bases between the two germline ends. CDR3 protein: CASSYSRTDTQYF. The CDR3 bases are TGTGCCAGCAGCTACAGCCGCACAGATACGCAGTATTTT.